This TCR beta chain was documented in a study of shared clonotypes between healthy human individuals (dated by TCRdb to 2020 to 2022). Regarding the research as a whole: The cohort comprised two women and a few men aged 18 to 49 years. Per donor, leukapheresis produced somewhere between about 0.9 and 9 billion PBMCs. To estimate repertoire size and how much clonotypes are shared between individuals, the study performed deep sequencing of blood TCR repertoires from roughly five healthy adults. To increase sequencing depth and limit assay-specific biases, TCR repertoire library preparation and sequencing were carried out by different laboratories using diverse techniques. Per donor, three plates each were used for CD4 naive and CD4 memory, two for CD8 naive, and one for CD8 memory.

This clone occurred once. There is no known antigen for this receptor. Per-nucleotide qualities are absent, and no much larger clonotype sits a single base away. What the study reported, not specific to this receptor: Pairwise subsampling indicated that sequencing depth was expected to affect the degree of clonotype sharing among donors. Compared with non-shared clonotypes, clonotypes shared by all four sorted-subset donors had higher generation probabilities. Estimated clonotype richness was generally larger for naive than for memory subsets. The small number of donors limited the genetic and exposure-history diversity represented. Sampling was restricted to blood, and TCR repertoires in tissue are likely to differ from TCR repertoires in blood. Incomplete sequencing was indicated by rarefaction of sorted-subset datasets, despite the large sequencing depth. Across a few donors, roughly 5.4% of naive CD4, around 3.3% of naive CD8, 2.3% of memory CD4, and roughly 0.4% of memory CD8 clonotypes were shared.

The donors were healthy, HIV-negative adults who had no recently reported acute infections or vaccinations. Every donor was a Caucasian adult residing in Nashville, Tennessee, USA. CD4+ T cells were enriched by magnetic negative selection, after which naive cells were positively selected on CD45RA and the negative fraction was taken as the memory subset. Blood was obtained by leukapheresis, after which PBMCs were separated by Ficoll-Histopaque density gradient centrifugation and cryopreserved in liquid nitrogen vapor phase. Purity and quantity of every magnetically sorted T cell population were checked by analytical flow cytometry. Each sorted fraction had its genomic DNA isolated and then quantified by UV absorbance on a Nanodrop 2000c. Using the deep immunoSEQ assay, multiplex PCR amplified TCR CDR3 regions from genomic DNA. Extracted genomic DNA from each cell subset was distributed evenly across all wells of several immunoSEQ 96-well plates, and each plate was treated as a replicate. For sorted subsets, roughly 200 ng of genomic DNA, equivalent to 25,000 to 35,000 T cell genomes, went into each replicate PCR. Purified libraries were quantified with a Qubit 3.0 fluorometer, sized on a Bioanalyzer 2100, and re-quantified with the KAPA Library Quantification kit. Each immunoSEQ 96-well plate was sequenced on its own single-read 150-cycle Illumina NextSeq 550 flow cell. Concerning the study's data processing: Because the immunoSEQ output included only junctional sequences and no quality scores, the filtering could not be the same as the filtering used for full-length reads. Sequences were annotated with PyIR, a Python wrapper for IgBLAST v1.9, using IMGT germline references to assign V/J genes and CDR3. Any read was removed if the V/J assignment was weak (E-value above 1e-6), the CDR3 was missing, or the read contained stop codons, out-of-frame junctions, or ambiguous translated residues. V3J clonotypes were defined as sequences sharing the same inferred V gene, J gene, and CDR3 amino acid sequence. To compute the percentage overlap between repertoires, the number of shared unique clonotypes was divided by the size of the smaller repertoire. Richness of each repertoire was evaluated using RTK rarefaction, the Chao1 estimator, and Recon v2.1 estimates of unobserved clonotypes. For all TCRbeta clonotypes obtained by the gDNA method from several donors, generation probabilities were computed with OLGA. As stored in TCRdb, this immuneACCESS dataset retains in-frame rearrangements with V and J assigned. A fraction of the clones does not appear; measured against another copy, unresolved V genes explain less than half of the discrepancy, and the remainder lacks a known reason. V and J calls and clone size follow that table, whereas D and trimming were derived from the DNA. For this sample there are 2 million to 2.5 million clones; roughly 94% appear just once. 0.1% to 0.15% of the sample belongs to the ten largest clones.

Measured from the cysteine to the phenylalanine, the CDR3 is 13 residues long. The retained sequence is limited to the CDR3, 39 bases, with the frame set at the first base. The germline V end is reduced by 2 bases and the J end by 5 bases; junction bases left unmatched: 1. CDR1 and CDR2 (SGHNT, YYREEE) derive from the germline V gene (reference sequence). The chain joins TRBV5-4 to TRBJ1-2; the central 9 bases match TRBD1. The source material was naive CD4+ T cells sorted from blood. The sample's cell subset or site label, in plain terms: CD45RA+ positively selected. This clonotype was obtained from a man between 18 and 35 years old in good health. The CDR3 reads CASSLGTGYGYTF. The nucleotide sequence reads TGTGCCAGCAGCTTAGGGACAGGGTATGGCTACACCTTC.